This is a list of T cell receptor beta chains from one sample in a study of regulatory T cells in long-lasting Graves disease. In TCRdb, the multiplex PCR reads were re-called with MiXCR into one record per CDR3 protein. The table has about 620,000 distinct CDR3 sequences, 16% seen once. The same sample was also used in a study of T cells in Graves' hyperthyroidism and ophthalmopathy.

Sequenced here: peripheral blood mononuclear cells (PBMCs), sampled at new diagnosis, from a patient treated with antithyroid drugs. These receptors were taken from a woman aged 25 to 39 with Graves disease. Both conserved end residues are part of each CDR3. A D gene is named only where the DNA matches it firmly. The size field is filled for only some rows; it gives once, few, many or a size class.

many	TRBV29-1	TRBJ1-2	.	CSVGSGRDYGYTF	TGCAGCGTTGGGTCGGGGAGGGACTATGGCTACACCTTC
few	TRBV5-1	TRBJ2-3	.	CASSSGYPSTDTQYF	TGCGCCAGCAGCTCGGGGTACCCTAGCACAGATACGCAGTATTTT
few	TRBV18	TRBJ1-5	TRBD1	CASRTGQGSSNQPQHF	TGTGCCAGCAGGACAGGCCAGGGTAGTAGCAATCAGCCCCAGCATTTT
.	TRBV14	TRBJ2-7	TRBD2	CASSPGTTFYEQYF	TGTGCCAGCAGTCCCGGGACTACATTCTACGAGCAGTACTTC
many	TRBV19	TRBJ1-2	.	CASSTQRDGRYGYTF	TGTGCCAGTAGTACCCAAAGGGACGGCCGCTATGGCTACACCTTC
many	TRBV24-1	TRBJ1-1	TRBD1	CATSDPTGGRGGEAFF	TGTGCCACCAGTGATCCTACAGGGGGCCGCGGCGGTGAAGCTTTCTTT
many	TRBV2	TRBJ1-4	.	CASRDRIREKLFF	TGTGCCAGCAGAGACAGGATTCGCGAAAAACTGTTTTTT
few	TRBV5-1	TRBJ1-2	.	CASSLYTGYGYTF	TGCGCCAGCAGCTTGTATACAGGGTATGGCTACACCTTC
.	TRBV5-1	TRBJ2-6	.	CASSLAGLPGANVLTF	TGCGCCAGCAGCTTGGCTGGGTTACCTGGGGCCAACGTCCTGACTTTC
many	TRBV5-1	TRBJ1-5	.	CASSLVRTAGGDQPQHF	TGTGCCAGCAGCTTGGTACGTACGGCGGGTGGAGATCAGCCCCAGCATTTT
.	TRBV6-9	TRBJ2-1	TRBD2	CASSYSSGRYGEQFF	TGTGCCAGCAGTTACTCTAGCGGGAGATATGGTGAGCAGTTCTTC
.	TRBV5-1	TRBJ1-6	TRBD1	CASSKRTGENSPLHF	TGCGCCAGCAGCAAAAGGACAGGGGAGAATTCACCCCTCCACTTT
many	TRBV12-3/TRBV12-4	TRBJ2-1	TRBD1	CASLTGQGHEQFF	TGTGCCAGCCTTACGGGACAGGGCCATGAGCAGTTCTTC
.	TRBV7-9	TRBJ2-2	TRBD2	CASSRTSGRAIGELFF	TGTGCCAGCAGCCGGACTAGCGGGAGGGCCATCGGGGAGCTGTTTTTT
few	TRBV19	TRBJ2-2	.	CASREGEYTGELFF	TGTGCCAGTAGGGAGGGAGAATACACCGGGGAGCTGTTTTTT
.	TRBV10-3	TRBJ1-2	.	CAISESENYGYTF	TGTGCCATCAGTGAGTCGGAAAACTATGGCTACACCTTC
.	TRBV4-1	TRBJ2-1	TRBD1	CASSPDDRGLSYNEQFF	TGCGCCAGCAGCCCCGACGACAGGGGCCTTTCCTACAATGAGCAGTTCTTC
few	TRBV19	TRBJ1-5	.	CASNPSDSWQPQHF	TGTGCCAGTAACCCATCGGACAGCTGGCAGCCCCAGCATTTT
few	TRBV6-2/TRBV6-3	TRBJ2-7	.	CASSYSPFRQSYEQYF	TGTGCCAGCAGTTACTCTCCGTTTCGGCAGAGCTACGAGCAGTACTTC
many	TRBV2	TRBJ1-1	.	CASSESRTNTEAFF	TGTGCCAGCAGTGAGTCCAGAACTAACACTGAAGCTTTCTTT
.	TRBV7-2	TRBJ2-1	TRBD1	CASKDDRVEQFF	TGTGCCAGCAAAGACGACAGGGTTGAGCAGTTCTTC
few	TRBV24-1	TRBJ2-2	.	CATSRELNTGELFF	TGTGCCACCAGTCGGGAGTTGAACACCGGGGAGCTGTTTTTT
few	TRBV9	TRBJ2-3	TRBD2	CASSVTQGTSGSTDTQYF	TGTGCCAGCAGCGTTACCCAAGGGACTAGCGGGAGCACAGATACGCAGTATTTT
few	TRBV6-2/TRBV6-3	TRBJ2-1	TRBD2	CASSLGTSGSQEQFF	TGTGCCAGCAGTCTTGGGACTAGCGGGAGTCAGGAGCAGTTCTTC
few	TRBV11-2	TRBJ2-5	.	CASSGGAKETQYF	TGTGCCAGCAGCGGCGGGGCTAAAGAGACCCAGTACTTC
few	TRBV5-6	TRBJ2-7	TRBD1	CASSRTGREQYF	TGTGCCAGCAGCCGGACAGGGAGAGAGCAGTACTTC
.	TRBV6-1	TRBJ2-7	TRBD1	CASRNPGQGRYEQYF	TGTGCCAGCAGGAATCCGGGACAGGGGCGTTACGAGCAGTACTTC
many	TRBV20-1	TRBJ2-7	TRBD1	CSALQGASYEQYF	TGCAGTGCCCTACAGGGGGCTTCCTACGAGCAGTACTTC
many	TRBV7-9	TRBJ2-3	.	CASSPLGLRADTQYF	TGTGCCAGCAGCCCTCTCGGGTTACGCGCAGATACGCAGTATTTT
few	TRBV5-1	TRBJ2-6	TRBD1	CASSPRGLAHHSGANVLTF	TGCGCCAGCAGCCCCAGGGGGCTAGCGCACCACTCTGGGGCCAACGTCCTGACTTTC
.	TRBV7-3	TRBJ2-2	.	CASSLSRWGAPNTGELFF	TGTGCCAGCAGCTTAAGCCGTTGGGGGGCTCCGAACACCGGGGAGCTGTTTTTT
.	TRBV11-2	TRBJ1-6	.	CASSLGGVRDRNSPLHF	TGTGCCAGCAGCTTAGGGGGGGTCCGCGACCGAAATTCACCCCTCCACTTT
.	TRBV24-1	TRBJ2-1	.	CATSDLTGKQFF	TGTGCCACCAGTGATTTGACAGGGAAACAGTTCTTC
few	TRBV19	TRBJ2-1	.	CASSPQAVNEQFF	TGTGCCAGTAGCCCTCAGGCTGTGAATGAGCAGTTCTTC
.	TRBV30	TRBJ2-7	.	CAWSPSWDYEQYF	TGTGCCTGGAGTCCATCTTGGGATTACGAGCAGTACTTC
.	TRBV20-1	TRBJ2-1	.	CSARLDGEQFF	TGCAGTGCTAGGTTGGATGGCGAGCAGTTCTTC
many	TRBV12-3/TRBV12-4	TRBJ2-2	TRBD2	CASSSRGGGPGTGELFF	TGTGCCAGCAGTTCTCGGGGGGGAGGGCCCGGCACCGGGGAGCTGTTTTTT
many	TRBV14	TRBJ1-2	.	CASSQDSAQGYGYTF	TGTGCCAGCAGCCAAGATTCGGCGCAGGGCTATGGCTACACCTTC
few	TRBV6-5	TRBJ2-2	TRBD2	CASSYGAGGTGGELFF	TGTGCCAGCAGTTACGGAGCGGGAGGCACCGGAGGGGAGCTGTTTTTT
many	TRBV28	TRBJ2-7	.	CASSFGGSRPYEQYF	TGTGCCAGCAGTTTCGGGGGTAGCCGGCCCTACGAGCAGTACTTC
few	TRBV24-1	TRBJ2-3	TRBD2	CATDLAGGSDTQYF	TGTGCCACCGATCTAGCGGGAGGGTCAGATACGCAGTATTTT
few	TRBV20-1	TRBJ1-1	.	CSARGRSTEAFF	TGCAGTGCTAGGGGCCGTAGCACTGAAGCTTTCTTT
few	TRBV29-1	TRBJ2-2	TRBD1	CSVRQGTGELFF	TGCAGCGTTCGACAGGGCACCGGGGAGCTGTTTTTT
many	TRBV6-1	TRBJ2-7	TRBD2	CASSVTSGSTYEQYF	TGTGCCAGCAGTGTGACTAGCGGGAGTACCTACGAGCAGTACTTC
.	TRBV25-1	TRBJ2-3	.	CASEENVPTDTQYF	TGTGCCAGCGAAGAGAACGTACCCACAGATACGCAGTATTTT
.	TRBV6-1	TRBJ2-3	.	CASWTVSDTQYF	TGTGCCAGCTGGACCGTCTCAGATACGCAGTATTTT
few	TRBV2	TRBJ1-4	TRBD1	CASSEQGAYMFF	TGTGCCAGCAGTGAACAGGGGGCCTATATGTTTTTT
few	TRBV27	TRBJ2-5	TRBD2	CASVVAGPRNKETQYF	TGTGCCAGCGTCGTAGCGGGACCCCGAAATAAAGAGACCCAGTACTTC
many	TRBV20-1	TRBJ2-7	.	CSARSLQGRTDEQYF	TGCAGTGCTAGATCCCTACAGGGTCGGACAGACGAGCAGTACTTC
many	TRBV18	TRBJ2-3	.	CASSRNGLDTQYF	TGTGCCAGCTCTCGGAATGGGCTTGATACGCAGTATTTT
many	TRBV2	TRBJ2-1	.	CASQATAYNEQFF	TGTGCCAGTCAAGCGACGGCCTACAATGAGCAGTTCTTC
.	TRBV11-2	TRBJ1-6	TRBD1	CASSTRDRGIGPLHF	TGTGCCAGCAGCACCCGGGACAGGGGAATCGGACCCCTCCACTTT
.	TRBV13	TRBJ1-4	TRBD1	CASSSSRDRGNEKLFF	TGTGCCAGCAGCTCTTCCCGGGACAGGGGGAATGAAAAACTGTTTTTT
.	TRBV14	TRBJ1-1	TRBD1	CASSQLGQGMRTEAFF	TGTGCCAGCAGCCAACTGGGACAGGGAATGCGAACTGAAGCTTTCTTT